This is a list of T cell receptor beta chains from one sample in a study of STAT5B mutations in CD4+ large granular lymphocyte leukemia. The table came from immunoSEQ multiplex PCR; TCRdb's copy has only in-frame clones and leaves some out. This repertoire shows fewer than 25,000 clones, 70% to 85% found once; its top ten account for under 15%. The source material was CD4+ T cells from blood buffy coats. All receptors derive from a human donor in good health. The CDR3 runs from the conserved cysteine through the conserved F or W. The D gene is left open where the match is weak. Not all rows give a size; the values are once, few, many and, for expanded clones, a class.

v_gene	abundance	j_gene	d_gene	CDR3nt	CDR3aa
TRBV27	few	TRBJ1-5	.	TGTGCCAGCAGTTCCGGGACACTTAGCAATCAGCCCCAGCATTTT	CASSSGTLSNQPQHF
TRBV25-1	.	TRBJ2-7	.	TGTGCCAGCAGTGAAGGGGGTGGCCTTGTGGAGCAGTACTTC	CASSEGGGLVEQYF
TRBV6-5	.	TRBJ1-5	TRBD1	TGTGCCAGCAGGCGCGGACAGGGAGTTTATCAGCCCCAGCATTTT	CASRRGQGVYQPQHF
TRBV5-1	.	TRBJ2-5	.	TGCGCCAGCAGCTTCGGGACCGTCCAAGAGACCCAGTACTTC	CASSFGTVQETQYF
TRBV4-1	.	TRBJ1-2	.	TGCGCCAGCAGCCCCGACATAGCCTATGGCTACACCTTC	CASSPDIAYGYTF
TRBV11-2	.	TRBJ2-7	.	TGTGCCAGCAGCTTAGATCCTATTTCCTACGAGCAGTACTTC	CASSLDPISYEQYF
TRBV19	.	TRBJ1-5	.	TGTGCCAGTAGAGTCTGGGGGAGCAATCAGCCCCAGCATTTT	CASRVWGSNQPQHF
TRBV10-3	.	TRBJ2-1	TRBD1	TGTGCCATCAGTGAACCGGGACAGGGTTTAGGAAATGAGCAGTTCTTC	CAISEPGQGLGNEQFF
TRBV25-1	.	TRBJ1-1	.	TGTGCCAGCACCGAGGCAGGGAGCACTGAAGCTTTCTTT	CASTEAGSTEAFF
TRBV5-5	.	TRBJ1-1	.	TGTGCCAGCAGCTTGGTAAGGCCCATGTCACTGAACACTGAAGCTTTCTTT	CASSLVRPMSLNTEAFF
TRBV5-4	.	TRBJ2-1	.	TGTGCCAGCAGCTTGGACCCGATGGGGGATGAGCAGTTCTTC	CASSLDPMGDEQFF
TRBV4-2	.	TRBJ2-1	TRBD2	TGTGCCAGCAGCCAAGATCTTGGCGGGAGTTCTTACAATGAGCAGTTCTTC	CASSQDLGGSSYNEQFF
TRBV10-3	.	TRBJ1-5	.	TGTGCCATCAGTGAAAGAGGGGAAAATCAGCCCCAGCATTTT	CAISERGENQPQHF
TRBV6-5	.	TRBJ1-2	TRBD1	TGTGCCAGCAGTTACCTTCGGACAGGGGGCGGTTATGGCTACACCTTC	CASSYLRTGGGYGYTF
TRBV14	.	TRBJ1-1	TRBD1	TGTGCCAGCAGCCAAGACAGACAGGGGCCTCGGGCTGAAGCTTTCTTT	CASSQDRQGPRAEAFF
TRBV19	.	TRBJ1-1	TRBD1	TGTGCCAGTAGCAGGGGGAAAGACACTGAAGCTTTCTTT	CASSRGKDTEAFF
TRBV18	.	TRBJ2-1	.	TGTGCCAGCTCACCAGGGCGATCCTACAATGAGCAGTTCTTC	CASSPGRSYNEQFF
TRBV2	.	TRBJ2-2	TRBD1	TGTGCCAGCAGTGGAAGGGGGCTGAACACCGGGGAGCTGTTTTTT	CASSGRGLNTGELFF
TRBV6-5	.	TRBJ1-1	TRBD1	TGTGCCAGCAGTGGACAGGGAGACGTTACTGAAGCTTTCTTT	CASSGQGDVTEAFF
TRBV4-2	.	TRBJ2-7	TRBD2	TGTGCCAGCAGCCAAGATCTGGGAGCGGAACTAGCGGGAGGGCATATCTACGAGCAGTACTTC	CASSQDLGAELAGGHIYEQYF
TRBV27	.	TRBJ1-4	.	TGTGCCAGCAGTTGGGCGGGAGTGGGTGAAAAACTGTTTTTT	CASSWAGVGEKLFF
TRBV11-3	few	TRBJ2-2	.	TGTGCCAGCAGCCTCAGAAACACCGGGGAGCTGTTTTTT	CASSLRNTGELFF
TRBV19	few	TRBJ2-1	.	TGTGCCAGTAGTTTGTACAATGAGCAGTTCTTC	CASSLYNEQFF
TRBV5-6	once	TRBJ1-2	.	TGTGCCAGCAGCTTGGCGGGGTTGGACTATGGCTACACCTTC	CASSLAGLDYGYTF
TRBV2	.	TRBJ1-5	.	TGTGCCAGCAGTGGGTCAGGGAATCAGCCCCAGCATTTT	CASSGSGNQPQHF
TRBV5-8	.	TRBJ2-7	.	TGTGCCAGCAGCCCTAATTGGAGGGGCCATACCTACGAGCAGTACTTC	CASSPNWRGHTYEQYF
TRBV27	.	TRBJ2-6	TRBD2	TGTGCCAGCAGTTTAGATGGACTAGCGGGGAACTCTGGGGCCAACGTCCTGACTTTC	CASSLDGLAGNSGANVLTF
TRBV10-1	.	TRBJ2-1	TRBD2	TGCGCCAGCAGAGGGGGTGCTAGCGGGGAAAATGAGCAGTTCTTC	CASRGGASGENEQFF
TRBV30	.	TRBJ2-3	.	TGTGCCTGGCAAACAAAAGGGCTACGCACAGATACGCAGTATTTT	CAWQTKGLRTDTQYF
TRBV7-6	.	TRBJ2-3	.	TGTGCCAGCAGCAAACAGCTCACAGATACGCAGTATTTT	CASSKQLTDTQYF
TRBV5-1	.	TRBJ2-7	.	TGCGCCAGCAGCTTGGGGATCTCAAACGAGCAGTACTTC	CASSLGISNEQYF
TRBV30	.	TRBJ1-2	TRBD1	TGTGCCTGGAGTGTCGCAGGGGGGGATGTTCGTGGCTACACCTTC	CAWSVAGGDVRGYTF
TRBV28	.	TRBJ2-7	.	TGTGCCAGCAACCTGGGTGGACAGTACTACGAGCAGTACTTC	CASNLGGQYYEQYF
TRBV2	few	TRBJ1-3	.	TGTGCCAGCAGGGAGATAAGCTCTGGAAACACCATATATTTT	CASREISSGNTIYF
TRBV18	.	TRBJ1-1	.	TGTGCCAGCTCACCACTGCTTCACAGGACGAACACTGAAGCTTTCTTT	CASSPLLHRTNTEAFF
TRBV6-4	.	TRBJ2-6	.	TGTGCCAGCAGCGCCGATGGCTCTGGGGCCAACGTCCTGACTTTC	CASSADGSGANVLTF
TRBV7-9	once	TRBJ1-5	TRBD1	TGTGCCAGCAGCCGCCTAGGGACAGGGGAACAGCCCCAGCATTTT	CASSRLGTGEQPQHF
TRBV7-2	few	TRBJ1-2	.	TGTGCCAGCAGCTTAGCACAGGGTATGAACTATGGCTACACCTTC	CASSLAQGMNYGYTF
TRBV9	.	TRBJ1-1	TRBD1	TGTGCCAGCAGCACGGACAGGGGGGCAGGTGTTACTGAAGCTTTCTTT	CASSTDRGAGVTEAFF
TRBV2	once	TRBJ1-1	.	TGTGCCAGCAGGGCGAAGGTGAACACTGAAGCTTTCTTT	CASRAKVNTEAFF
TRBV27	few	TRBJ1-2	.	TGTGCCAGCAGCACCGGAGGCTATGGCTACACCTTC	CASSTGGYGYTF
TRBV7-6	few	TRBJ1-3	.	TGTGCCAGCGGGGGGCCAGGAAACACCATATATTTT	CASGGPGNTIYF
TRBV27	.	TRBJ2-7	TRBD2	TGTGCCAGCAGTCCCCGGACTAGCGGCTCCTACGAGCAGTACTTC	CASSPRTSGSYEQYF
TRBV4-1	.	TRBJ1-3	TRBD1	TGCGCCAGCAGCCAAGATGGACAGGGGGGAAACACCATATATTTT	CASSQDGQGGNTIYF
TRBV2	once	TRBJ2-7	TRBD1	TGTGCCAGCAGTGAAGGGGCAGGGGGTAGGTACGAGCAGTACTTC	CASSEGAGGRYEQYF
TRBV19	.	TRBJ2-7	.	TGTGCCAGTAGTCGGGGAGGCGAGCAGTACTTC	CASSRGGEQYF
TRBV11-2	.	TRBJ1-4	.	TGTGCCAGCAGCCCGGTGGTGGGAGGAAAACTGTTTTTT	CASSPVVGGKLFF
TRBV18	.	TRBJ1-4	.	TGTGCCAGCTCAGGACGGGACGCTGCAACTAATGAAAAACTGTTTTTT	CASSGRDAATNEKLFF
TRBV14	.	TRBJ2-1	.	TGTGCCAGCAGCCCCCTAGCGTCCTACAATGAGCAGTTCTTC	CASSPLASYNEQFF